Each of the 25 T cell receptor beta chains below was sequenced from the same sample in a study of T cell repertoires in cytomegalovirus infection. TCRdb recomputed calls from the reads with MiXCR, one row per CDR3 protein. This table has approximately 750,000 distinct CDR3 sequences, 35% to 40% appearing once. Sequenced: PBMCs. The origin of the receptors is a human donor in good health (CMV status not recorded). Some clones in this sample may be carry-over from other donors' samples.

The chain couples TRBV20-1 to TRBJ1-1; 7 positions match TRBD1. This CDR3 contains 13 residues. CDR1 and CDR2 (germline): DFQATT, SNEGSKA (reference sequence). The V and J ends lost 1 base and 9 bases, in that order; junction bases with no gene match: 8. CDR3 DNA sequence: TGCAGTGCTAGAGTACAGGGGAGAAGTCAAGCTTTCTTT. The encoded protein is CSARVQGRSQAFF.

This clonotype was counted a few times. This sequence joins TRBV7-3 and TRBJ2-2; 7 bases match TRBD2. Losses at the gene ends were 4 bases for V and 0 bases for J; bases not matched to a gene: 8. CDR3 length equals 17 residues. Looked up from germline, CDR1 is SGHTA and CDR2 is FQGTGA. CDR3 nucleotides: TGTGCCAGCAGCTCTGATAGCGGGTCGTCGAACACCGGGGAGCTGTTTTTT. It is translated as CASSSDSGSSNTGELFF. The full variable domain, its missing parts supplied by reference TRBV7-3 and TRBJ2-2, is GAGVSQTPSNKVTEKGKYVELRCDPISGHTALYWYRQSLGQGPEFLIYFQGTGAADDSGLPNDRFFAVRPEGSVSTLKIQRTERGDSAVYLCASSSDSGSSNTGELFFGEGSRLTVL.

The chain has TRBV3-1 and TRBJ2-3; no reliable D call. The CDR3 spans 14 residues. Germline assignment: CDR1 LGHDT and CDR2 YNNKEL (reference sequence). V lost 0 bases and J lost 0, with 4 bases in between. The CDR3 DNA is TGTGCCAGCAGCCAAGATACTAGCACAGATACGCAGTATTTT. Amino acid sequence: CASSQDTSTDTQYF.

In this sample, this clonotype turned up a few times. This chain connects TRBV10-3 to TRBJ1-2; no reliable D call. The CDR3 runs to 14 residues. V dropped 8 bases and J dropped 4 bases, with 17 bases sitting between them. In germline, CDR1 is ENHRY, CDR2 SYGVKD. DNA of the CDR3: TGTGCCATCGTCCAGGACCCCGCCAGCTATGGCTACACCTTC. Its translation is CAIVQDPASYGYTF.

The CDR3 loop reads CASSYSGGGGTDTQYF. CDR3 coding DNA: TGTGCCAGCAGTTACTCAGGGGGAGGTGGGACAGATACGCAGTATTTT. The genes are TRBV6-2 or TRBV6-3 and TRBJ2-3, with D perhaps TRBD1 or TRBD2 (6 bases each). The CDR3 contains 16 residues. The germline V gene has CDR1 MNHEY and CDR2 SVGEGT. V dropped 0 bases and J dropped 3 bases, with 13 bases sitting between them.

The chain links TRBV15 to TRBJ2-1, with 7 positions matching TRBD1. This CDR3 has 14 amino acids. V lost 5 bases to trimming and J lost 8 bases; unmatched junction nucleotides: 9. The germline V gene encodes CDR1 LNHNV and CDR2 YYDKDF (reference sequence). The CDR3 nucleotides read TGTGCCACCAGCTTGCGACAGGGCAAGGATGAGCAGTTCTTC. Translated, it gives CATSLRQGKDEQFF.

A few counts support this clonotype. The chain recombines TRBV19 with TRBJ1-5; D is ambiguous. V shed 6 bases and J shed 4 bases, with 16 bases lying between them. CDR1 and CDR2 from the germline V gene are LNHDA and SQIVND (reference sequence). This CDR3 spans 15 amino acids. CDR3 nucleotide sequence: TGTGCCAGTAGCTCCGTTGAGGCGGGGAATCAGCCCCAGCATTTT. Its protein is CASSSVEAGNQPQHF.

This clonotype has just a few counts. The chain has TRBV28 and TRBJ1-1; 7 bases align to TRBD1. V shed 4 bases, J shed 7 bases, and the junction held 9 bases outside the gene matches. The germline V gene has CDR1 MDHEN and CDR2 SYDVKM. The CDR3 contains 14 residues. The DNA of the CDR3 is TGTGCCAGCAGTTCCCCCTACAGGGGTCTTGAAGCTTTCTTT. This gives the protein CASSSPYRGLEAFF.

The chain carries TRBV19 and TRBJ2-6; TRBD1 might be the D (5 bases). Germline V gives CDR1 LNHDA, CDR2 SQIVND (reference sequence). The CDR3 covers 17 residues. Trimming took 3 bases from V and 2 from J, leaving 14 bases between them. As DNA, the CDR3 is TGTGCCAGTAGTATCTCACCCAGGGCTGCTGGGGCCAACGTCCTGACTTTC. The encoded protein is CASSISPRAAGANVLTF.

The chain carries TRBV7-6 and TRBJ1-5; D unresolved. The CDR3 is 14 residues long. V lost 1 base to trimming and J lost 7 bases, with 11 bases between them. Germline CDR1 and CDR2: SGHVS and FNYEAQ. The CDR3 is CASSLEEGGQPQHF. The CDR3 DNA reads as TGTGCCAGCAGCTTAGAGGAGGGCGGGCAGCCCCAGCATTTT.

Only a few counts were recorded for this clonotype. This chain connects TRBV6-1 to TRBJ2-5, with 10 bases identical to TRBD2. The CDR3 consists of 16 residues. V lost 1 base, J lost 7 bases, and 9 bases stayed unmatched. Germline V CDR1 and CDR2: MNHNS, SASEGT. CDR3 DNA: TGTGCCAGCAGTGAAGATGGCCTAGCGGGGGTCAGGACCCAGTACTTC. Its protein product is CASSEDGLAGVRTQYF.

This clonotype was recorded a few times. The chain joins TRBV30 to TRBJ2-5; a possible D gene is TRBD2 (6 bases). CDR1 and CDR2 (germline): GTSNPN, SVGIG (reference sequence). V gave up 3 bases and J gave up 10 bases, with 24 bases separating them. The CDR3 spans 15 residues. The CDR3 spells CAWSSIFRGKVGQYF. Here the CDR3 DNA reads TGTGCCTGGAGCTCGATTTTTCGGGGGAAAGTTGGCCAGTACTTC.

V and J are TRBV20-1 and TRBJ1-5; D is perhaps TRBD1 (5 bases). Deletions cut 7 bases from V and 7 bases from J, with 14 bases between. Germline V lookup: CDR1 DFQATT, CDR2 SNEGSKA (reference sequence). This CDR3 region has 12 residues. The CDR3 protein is CSVGREDQPQHF. The CDR3 bases are TGCAGTGTAGGCAGGGAGGACCAGCCCCAGCATTTT.

This clonotype has more than one count but fewer than ten. V gene TRBV7-2 combines with J gene TRBJ1-5; D is ambiguous. Germline loops: CDR1 SGHTA, CDR2 FQGNSA. The length of the CDR3 is 15 residues. Deletions cut 2 bases from V and 4 bases from J, with 12 bases between. The CDR3 nucleotides are TGTGCCAGCAGCTTAACGGGAAGAAAGAATCAGCCCCAGCATTTT. Residues: CASSLTGRKNQPQHF.

This clonotype was seen repeatedly, ten times or more. The DNA of the CDR3 is TGTGCCAGCAGCCGAGGGGGGACCAGAACCTACGAGCAGTACTTC. Protein sequence: CASSRGGTRTYEQYF. This rearrangement joins TRBV7-2 to TRBJ2-7; D may be TRBD1 or TRBD2 (6 bases each). Per the germline V gene, CDR1 is SGHTA and CDR2 is FQGNSA. V was clipped by 5 bases and J by 2 bases, with 16 bases between them. This CDR3 spans 15 amino acids. Full variable domain (remainder filled in from reference TRBV7-2 and TRBJ2-7): GAGVSQSPSNKVTEKGKDVELRCDPISGHTALYWYRQSLGQGLEFLIYFQGNSAPDKSGLPSDRFSAERTGGSVSTLTIQRTQQEDSAVYLCASSRGGTRTYEQYFGPGTRLTVT.

This chain joins TRBV4-1 and TRBJ1-2; tentative D call: TRBD1 (6 bases). Trimming stripped 4 bases from V and 4 bases from J, with 16 bases between. This CDR3 region has 15 residues. CDR1 and CDR2 from the germline V gene are MGHRA and YSYEKL. This CDR3 is CASSLAPQGSYGYTF. DNA of the CDR3: TGCGCCAGCAGCCTTGCCCCCCAGGGGTCCTATGGCTACACCTTC.

This clonotype has at least ten counts. The V call is TRBV7-2, the J call TRBJ2-7, with 15 bases identical to TRBD2. Germline loops: CDR1 SGHTA, CDR2 FQGNSA. The CDR3 has 16 residues. V was pared by 4 bases and J by 2 bases, with 3 bases of the junction left unmatched. Written as DNA, the CDR3 is TGTGCCAGCAGCTCGGGACTAGCGGGAGGTGCCTACGAGCAGTACTTC. Protein: CASSSGLAGGAYEQYF.

V usage is TRBV7-2 and J usage is TRBJ2-3; possible D gene TRBD2, 6 bases. The germline V and J ends were trimmed by 1 base and 11 bases, with 25 bases remaining between them. The CDR3 totals 17 residues. Per the germline V gene, CDR1 is SGHTA and CDR2 is FQGNSA. The DNA of the CDR3 is TGTGCCAGCAGCTTAGGAGGGCGGGACGCCTCCTTTTTTGTGCAGTATTTT. Translated: CASSLGGRDASFFVQYF.

Concerning this clonotype itself: This CDR3 is missing its conserved last phenylalanine or tryptophan, likely due to a read error. The CDR3 DNA sequence: TGTGCCAGCAGCTCCAGAACAGTGGGTCTAGGAGGCTACACCTTA. This encodes CASSSRTVGLGGYTL. The chain has TRBV12-3 or TRBV12-4 and TRBJ1-2; D unresolved. The CDR3 extends over 15 amino acids. The V and J ends lost 6 bases and 8 bases respectively, with 22 bases between them.

In this sample, this clonotype turned up a few times. The genes are TRBV27 and TRBJ2-7; 8 nucleotides align to TRBD1. The germline gives CDR1 MNHEY, CDR2 SMNVEV (reference sequence). The CDR3 spans 13 residues. V shed 3 bases and J 10 bases; nucleotides not matched to a gene: 8. This chain's CDR3 is CASSFQLRGQQYF. CDR3 sequence (DNA): TGTGCCAGCAGTTTTCAACTCAGGGGGCAACAGTACTTC.

In its sample, this clonotype was seen a few times. As DNA, the CDR3 is TGTGCCAGCAGTCGTTATGGAAAGGACACAGATACGCAGTATTTT. The encoded protein is CASSRYGKDTDTQYF. This chain links TRBV12-3 or TRBV12-4 with TRBJ2-3; D remains unclear. The CDR3 sequence is 15 residues long. Trimming cost V 5 bases and J 2 bases, with 14 bases left between them.

This chain joins TRBV27 and TRBJ2-1; the match to TRBD2 covers 10 bases. Germline assignment: CDR1 MNHEY and CDR2 SMNVEV (reference sequence). This CDR3 contains 19 residues. Trimming took 8 bases from V and 0 from J; bases not matched to a gene: 16. The CDR3 DNA sequence: TGTGCCAGCTTCCGCGTGCTAGCGGGAGTACGGAGCTCCTACAATGAGCAGTTCTTC. Its translation: CASFRVLAGVRSSYNEQFF.

This clonotype was counted a few times. This chain links TRBV7-9 with TRBJ1-2; D not certain. The CDR3 length is 8 residues. Trimming shortened V by 4 bases and J by 13 bases, and 4 bases separated the two germline ends. Germline V gives CDR1 SEHNR, CDR2 FQNEAQ (reference sequence). CDR3 coding DNA: TGTGCCAGCAGCTCCCGCACCTTC. Translating it yields CASSSRTF.

The chain carries TRBV6-1 and TRBJ2-6; D is uncertain. Germline-derived CDR1 and CDR2 are MNHNS and SASEGT. The CDR3 spans 15 residues. Trimming pared 0 bases from V and 0 bases from J, leaving 3 bases between. As DNA, the CDR3 is TGTGCCAGCAGTGAAGCTTTCTCTGGGGCCAACGTCCTGACTTTC. Translating it yields CASSEAFSGANVLTF.

This clonotype was observed a handful of times. The rearrangement links TRBV4-1 to TRBJ1-5, with D perhaps TRBD1 (6 bases). V lost 1 base, J lost 6 bases, and 10 bases lay in between. The CDR3 covers 14 residues. The germline V gene has CDR1 MGHRA and CDR2 YSYEKL. CDR3 amino acids: CASSQAGAAQPQHF. CDR3 nucleotides: TGCGCCAGCAGCCAAGCGGGGGCGGCTCAGCCCCAGCATTTT.